The 23 T cell receptor beta chains in this list originate from one sample, sequenced in a study of shared clonotypes between healthy human individuals. Clones were read by immunoSEQ multiplex PCR, and TCRdb kept only the in-frame ones, dropping some. The repertoire includes roughly 1.4 million clones, roughly 98.5% of them detected once, and 0.36% sits in the top ten. Sequencing was performed on naive CD4+ T cells sorted from blood. The subset was: CD45RA+ positively selected. Source of these receptors: a man aged 30 to 39 in good health.

The chain recombines TRBV6-1 with TRBJ1-5; D is ambiguous. V dropped 5 bases and J dropped 1 base, with 9 bases sitting between them. CDR1 is MNHNS, CDR2 SASEGT, per germline. The CDR3 length is 14 residues. The CDR3 region has the DNA TGTGCCAGCAGTCCAAGTGGGAGCAATCAGCCCCAGCATTTT. Protein product: CASSPSGSNQPQHF.

The chain is built from TRBV2 and TRBJ2-3; 7 nucleotides align to TRBD1. Germline values: CDR1 SNHLY, CDR2 FYNNEI. V was pared by 3 bases and J by 2 bases, with 14 bases of the junction left unmatched. The CDR3 extends over 18 amino acids. The chain's CDR3 is CASSDGTARVLLTDTQYF. CDR3 nucleotides: TGTGCCAGCAGTGATGGGACAGCGCGAGTCCTTCTCACAGATACGCAGTATTTT. The complete variable domain, with remaining parts taken from reference TRBV2 and TRBJ2-3, reads EPEVTQTPSHQVTQMGQEVILRCVPISNHLYFYWYRQILGQKVEFLVSFYNNEISEKSEIFDDQFSVERPDGSNFTLKIRSTKLEDSAMYFCASSDGTARVLLTDTQYFGPGTRLTVL.

Worth noting for this clone: At the DNA level, this CDR3 is encoded by other sequences in the same sample as well. The chain recombines TRBV7-9 with TRBJ2-3; D remains unclear. Germline loops: CDR1 SEHNR, CDR2 FQNEAQ (reference sequence). The ends were cut back, 0 bases at V and 0 bases at J, with 7 bases in the middle. The CDR3 extends over 15 amino acids. The CDR3 DNA sequence: TGTGCCAGCAGCTTAGCGGGATCTAGCACAGATACGCAGTATTTT. Its protein is CASSLAGSSTDTQYF.

This clone was counted once. V and J are TRBV7-2 and TRBJ2-3; 7 bases map to TRBD2. In germline, CDR1 is SGHTA, CDR2 FQGNSA. The CDR3 runs 15 residues. V shed 5 bases and J 0 bases; nucleotides not matched to a gene: 5. CDR3 bases: TGTGCCAGCAGCGAAACCGGGAGGAGCACAGATACGCAGTATTTT. Protein product: CASSETGRSTDTQYF.

In the case of this clone: The same CDR3 also results from other DNA sequences found in this sample. This rearrangement joins TRBV5-1 to TRBJ2-1; 15 bases line up with TRBD2. The CDR3 has 16 residues. J gave up 4 bases and V 4 bases, and 3 bases lay outside the gene matches. Germline values: CDR1 SGHRS, CDR2 YFSETQ. This CDR3 is CASSHGLAGGYNEQFF. The CDR3 DNA follows: TGCGCCAGCAGCCACGGACTAGCGGGAGGGTACAATGAGCAGTTCTTC. Using reference TRBV5-1 and TRBJ2-1 for the parts outside the CDR3, the full variable domain is KAGVTQTPRYLIKTRGQQVTLSCSPISGHRSVSWYQQTPGQGLQFLFEYFSETQRNKGNFPGRFSGRQFSNSRSEMNVSTLELGDSALYLCASSHGLAGGYNEQFFGPGTRLTVL.

This clone has just one count. This chain joins TRBV11-2 and TRBJ2-1, with 9 nucleotides matching TRBD1. The CDR3 totals 14 residues. Germline values: CDR1 SGHAT, CDR2 FQNNGV. The ends lost 1 base at V and 8 bases at J; junction bases unmatched: 3. The CDR3 is CASSLVWTGDEQFF. CDR3 DNA: TGTGCCAGCAGCTTAGTTTGGACAGGGGATGAGCAGTTCTTC.

The rearrangement joins TRBV27 to TRBJ2-7; 8 bases are shared with TRBD2. The germline V gene has CDR1 MNHEY and CDR2 SMNVEV (reference sequence). With V trimmed by 7 bases and J by 2 bases, 10 bases remained unmatched. The length of the CDR3 is 15 residues. Here the CDR3 reads CASTPAGTRAYEQYF. CDR3 sequence (DNA): TGTGCCAGCACCCCTGCCGGGACTAGAGCCTACGAGCAGTACTTC.

The V gene is TRBV11-2, the J gene TRBJ1-1; tentative D call: TRBD1 (5 bases). Germline values: CDR1 SGHAT, CDR2 FQNNGV. Deletions cut 8 bases from V and 1 base from J, with 8 bases between. The CDR3 consists of 12 residues. CDR3 DNA: TGTGCCAGCCAGGGCAGGAACACTGAAGCTTTCTTT. Translating gives CASQGRNTEAFF.

The CDR3 region has the DNA TGTGCCAGCAGCGCGGACAGGGGGCCCGGGGAGCTGTTTTTT. The encoded protein is CASSADRGPGELFF. This chain uses TRBV7-3 with TRBJ2-2; 11 bases are a match to TRBD1. Germline loops: CDR1 SGHTA, CDR2 FQGTGA. The V segment lost 5 bases and the J segment 6 bases; nucleotides outside the gene matches: 2. The CDR3 totals 14 residues.

J is TRBJ2-5 and V is TRBV29-1; no reliable D call. Trimming shortened V by 4 bases and J by 1 base, and 25 bases separated the two germline ends. The CDR3 spans 18 residues. Germline loops: CDR1 SQVTM, CDR2 ANQGSEA. CDR3 sequence reads: CSVGVLRLHRHLQETQYF. In DNA form, the CDR3 reads TGCAGCGTTGGGGTTCTTCGACTCCATCGCCACCTCCAAGAGACCCAGTACTTC.

The CDR3 DNA follows: TGTGCCAGCAGTGCGTCAGGAGGGATCGTAGCAACTAATGAAAAACTGTTTTTT. It yields the protein CASSASGGIVATNEKLFF. This chain joins TRBV28 and TRBJ1-4; D remains ambiguous. There are 18 residues in the CDR3. From germline, CDR1 is MDHEN and CDR2 SYDVKM. Trimming removed 5 bases at V and 0 bases at J, with 19 bases between.

CDR3: CAIKAGQGDEKLFF. Written as DNA, the CDR3 is TGTGCCATCAAGGCAGGACAGGGGGATGAAAAACTGTTTTTT. The chain has TRBV10-3 and TRBJ1-4, with TRBD1 matching 10 bases. The trim removed 7 bases at V and 6 bases at J, leaving 5 bases unmatched. The CDR3 length is 14 residues. Germline assignment: CDR1 ENHRY and CDR2 SYGVKD.

The chain couples TRBV11-3 to TRBJ2-1, with no clear D. In germline, CDR1 is SGHNT, CDR2 YENEEA. This CDR3 contains 16 residues. The ends were cut back, 1 base at V and 4 bases at J, with 14 bases in the middle. CDR3 in amino acids: CASSLARRSDYNEQFF. CDR3 nucleotides: TGTGCCAGCAGCTTAGCTCGCCGGTCAGATTACAATGAGCAGTTCTTC.

V is TRBV2 and J is TRBJ2-7, with TRBD2 matching over 12 bases. The germline CDR1 and CDR2 sequences are SNHLY and FYNNEI. The V and J ends lost 8 bases and 3 bases, in that order; junction bases with no gene match: 5. There are 14 residues in the CDR3. The CDR3 here is CASALAGGLYEQYF. CDR3 DNA sequence: TGTGCCAGCGCACTAGCGGGGGGCCTCTACGAGCAGTACTTC.

CDR3 region: CASSAYGGLYNEQFF. In DNA form, the CDR3 reads TGTGCCAGCAGCGCATATGGGGGGCTCTACAATGAGCAGTTCTTC. The chain recombines TRBV11-2 with TRBJ2-1, with D perhaps TRBD1 or TRBD2 (6 bases each). V lost 5 bases, J lost 3 bases, and 14 bases lay in between. The germline V gene encodes CDR1 SGHAT and CDR2 FQNNGV. CDR3 length equals 15 residues.

The chain combines TRBV7-8 with TRBJ2-1; either TRBD1 or TRBD2 may fit D (5 bases each). This CDR3 region has 16 residues. V lost 2 bases and J lost 7, with 18 bases in between. Per germline, CDR1 SGHVS and CDR2 FQNEAQ. The CDR3 spells CASSLRGHNTSNEQFF. CDR3 in DNA: TGTGCCAGCAGCTTACGGGGCCACAACACCTCGAATGAGCAGTTCTTC.

This clone was counted once. The rearrangement links TRBV6-5 to TRBJ2-5, with D unresolved. The germline gives CDR1 MNHEY, CDR2 SVGAGI. V was cut by 5 bases and J by 5 bases, with 9 bases left in between. This CDR3 has 12 residues. This CDR3 reads CASSGSQETQYF. Here the CDR3 DNA reads TGTGCCAGCAGTGGCAGTCAGGAGACCCAGTACTTC.

The CDR3 DNA follows: TGTGCCAGTAGTGGAACTAGCGGGAGGAATCGTGAGCAGTTCTTC. Translating gives CASSGTSGRNREQFF. The rearrangement uses TRBV19 and TRBJ2-1; 12 bases agree with TRBD2. The CDR3 spans 15 residues. Germline CDR1 and CDR2: LNHDA and SQIVND (reference sequence). After removal of 5 bases from V and 9 bases from J, the junction contained 8 bases not matched to a gene.

This chain uses TRBV18 with TRBJ2-1; D call uncertain. The germline CDR1 and CDR2 sequences are KGHSH and LQKENI. This CDR3 comprises 16 residues. Deletions cut 2 bases from V and 8 bases from J, with 19 bases between. The CDR3 nucleotides read TGTGCCAGCTCACCATACCCAGGTGGATTCGCCGATGAGCAGTTCTTC. Its protein product is CASSPYPGGFADEQFF. The variable domain in full, completed from reference TRBV18 and TRBJ2-1, reads NAGVMQNPRHLVRRRGQEARLRCSPMKGHSHVYWYRQLPEEGLKFMVYLQKENIIDESGMPKERFSAEFPKEGPSILRIQQVVRGDSAAYFCASSPYPGGFADEQFFGPGTRLTVL.

V usage is TRBV7-2 and J usage is TRBJ1-2; 8 bases map to TRBD1. Trimming cost V 1 base and J 6 bases; bases outside gene matches: 4. Germline CDR1 SGHTA, CDR2 FQGNSA. This CDR3 is built from 14 residues. The DNA for the CDR3 is TGTGCCAGCAGCTTAGGGACAGGGTGGAATGGCTACACCTTC. It codes for CASSLGTGWNGYTF. The complete variable domain, with remaining parts taken from reference TRBV7-2 and TRBJ1-2, reads GAGVSQSPSNKVTEKGKDVELRCDPISGHTALYWYRQSLGQGLEFLIYFQGNSAPDKSGLPSDRFSAERTGGSVSTLTIQRTQQEDSAVYLCASSLGTGWNGYTFGSGTRLTVV.

The sample holds one count of this clone. V is TRBV7-6 and J is TRBJ2-1; either TRBD1 or TRBD2 may fit D (5 bases each). V gave up 2 bases and J gave up 5 bases, with 13 bases separating them. The germline gives CDR1 SGHVS, CDR2 FNYEAQ. There are 15 residues in the CDR3. The CDR3 loop is CASSLLLGTHNEQFF. The CDR3 DNA follows: TGTGCCAGCAGCTTATTACTAGGGACGCACAATGAGCAGTTCTTC.

In DNA form, the CDR3 reads TGTGCCAGCAGCTTGGCCGGACAGGGACGGCAAGAGACCCAGTACTTC. This translates into CASSLAGQGRQETQYF. This sequence joins TRBV5-4 and TRBJ2-5; 8 bases line up with TRBD1. Trimming removed 0 bases from V and 2 bases from J; junction bases left unmatched: 6. There are 16 residues in the CDR3. In germline, CDR1 is SGHNT, CDR2 YYREEE (reference sequence).

The chain uses TRBV9 and TRBJ2-5; the D is unclear. V shed 0 bases and J shed 2 bases, with 11 bases lying between them. This CDR3 spans 15 amino acids. Germline V gives CDR1 SGDLS, CDR2 YYNGEE. The CDR3 spells CASSVDVGLQETQYF. The CDR3 region has the DNA TGTGCCAGCAGCGTAGATGTAGGGCTTCAAGAGACCCAGTACTTC.